The clone carrying this T cell receptor beta chain was observed a handful of times. Its antigen is not known. This CDR3 region has 20 residues. V gave up 2 bases and J gave up 0 bases, with 24 bases separating them. Germline CDR1 and CDR2: KGHSH and LQKENI. This entry belongs to a study of shared clonotypes between healthy human individuals. Study at large: Donors were two women and a few men aged 18 to 49.

Study results and limitations: Clonotype sharing among donors was thought likely to change with sequencing depth.

Replicate PCRs for unsorted PBMC used approximately 300 ng DNA (roughly 29,000 T cell genomes). The data were produced by immunoSEQ multiplex PCR, yet TCRdb's version contains in-frame clones alone and is incomplete. The sample contains about 490,000 clones, around 80% of which appear only once. The sample taken for sequencing was PBMCs. The chain recombines TRBV18 with TRBJ2-3; possible D gene TRBD1, 6 bases. This TCR was recovered from a woman aged 40 to 50 in good health. Some clones in this sample may be carry-over from other donors' samples. CDR3 sequence (DNA): TGTGCCAGCTCACCAGTAAGAAGGGACACTAATCCTTCTAGCACAGATACGCAGTATTTT. This translates into CASSPVRRDTNPSSTDTQYF.